Each of the 11 T cell receptor beta chains below was sequenced from the same sample in a study of persistence of HIV-infected CD4 T cells. This nonspecific control used anti-CD3/anti-CD28 bead stimulation of CD4+ T cells. CD4+ T cells upregulating both CD40 ligand and CD69 were sorted as responding cells. These TCRs are of unknown antigen specificity. This was the immunoSEQ version 4 assay in survey mode. The method was immunoSEQ multiplex PCR; TCRdb's version includes in-frame clones alone and lacks a portion of them. The data show under 45,000 clones, about 89% seen once. The input for sequencing was CD4+ T cells sorted from PBMCs after approximately 19-hour stimulation, taken from a patient who received antiretroviral therapy. The receptors shown here come from an adult man with HIV who was CMV-seropositive.

The chain is built from TRBV7-3 and TRBJ2-6; D may match TRBD1 or TRBD2 (6 bases each). Germline assignment: CDR1 SGHTA and CDR2 FQGTGA. V lost 5 bases and J 4 bases, leaving 12 bases between the germline ends. CDR3 length equals 15 residues. The CDR3 DNA reads as TGTGCCAGCAGCCGCCCGGGGGCCGGGGCCAACGTCCTGACTTTC. Protein product: CASSRPGAGANVLTF.

This chain uses TRBV20-1 with TRBJ1-1; D is uncertain. This CDR3 has 11 residues. The germline V gene has CDR1 DFQATT and CDR2 SNEGSKA (reference sequence). In DNA form, the CDR3 reads TGCAGGGGAGTCTGGGGCACTGAAGCTTTCTTT. This sequence encodes CRGVWGTEAFF.

This sequence joins TRBV6-1 and TRBJ1-2; no definite D call. This CDR3 region has 17 residues. CDR1 MNHNS and CDR2 SASEGT come from the germline V gene. V was cut by 0 bases and J by 8 bases, with 22 bases left in between. CDR3 nucleotide sequence: TGTGCCAGCAGTGAAGCCCCAGATGCCCCACCTTCAAGGGGCTACACCTTC. This translates into CASSEAPDAPPSRGYTF.

The chain uses TRBV6-5 and TRBJ1-5; D call uncertain. Germline V gives CDR1 MNHEY, CDR2 SVGAGI. Trimming cost V 6 bases and J 4 bases, with 4 bases left between them. The CDR3 extends over 11 amino acids. CDR3 sequence reads: CASRMNQPQHF. For the CDR3, the DNA is TGTGCCAGCAGGATGAATCAGCCCCAGCATTTT.

V is TRBV7-9 and J is TRBJ2-6; the D is unclear. The V and J ends lost 4 bases and 0 bases respectively, with 4 bases between them. Germline V gene sequence: CDR1 SEHNR, CDR2 FQNEAQ (reference sequence). The CDR3 covers 14 residues. CDR3 nucleotides: TGTGCCAGCAGCTCGAACTCTGGGGCCAACGTCCTGACTTTC. Translation: CASSSNSGANVLTF.

This clone was seen once. V usage is TRBV19 and J usage is TRBJ2-2, with TRBD1 matching over 9 bases. Unmatched junction bases numbered 12, after V lost 10 bases and J lost 6 bases. This CDR3 has 15 amino acids. The germline CDR1 and CDR2 sequences are LNHDA and SQIVND (reference sequence). CDR3 sequence (DNA): TGTGCCACCTCTCCGGGACAGGGAAACTCCGGGGAGCTGTTTTTT. It codes for CATSPGQGNSGELFF.

This chain connects TRBV3-1 (or the pseudogene TRBV3-2) to TRBJ2-7; no clear D gene. The CDR3 sequence is 11 residues long. Germline V gives CDR1 LGHDT, CDR2 YNNKEL (reference sequence). The V gene lost 1 base and the J gene lost 5 bases, with 3 bases spanning the gap. Here the CDR3 DNA reads TGTGCCAGCAGCCAAGTTAACGAGCAGTACTTC. Translation gives CASSQVNEQYF.

The CDR3 coding sequence is TGTGCAAGTTGTCAGGGGGCGCGCGTTAATCAGCCCCAGCATTTT. Translated: CASCQGARVNQPQHF. This chain uses TRBV12-2 with TRBJ1-5; the table's TRBD1 call for D was not verified on the DNA. TRBV12-2 corresponds to a pseudogene. The CDR3 runs to 15 residues.

This chain links TRBV3-1 (or the pseudogene TRBV3-2) with TRBJ2-2, with 11 bases lining up with TRBD2. Germline V gene data show CDR1 as LGHDT and CDR2 as YNNKEL (reference sequence). V shed 7 bases and J 1 base; nucleotides not matched to a gene: 5. This CDR3 comprises 16 residues. Here the CDR3 reads CASTNLAGGNTGELFF. The DNA of the CDR3 is TGTGCCAGCACCAATCTAGCGGGGGGGAACACCGGGGAGCTGTTTTTT.

The chain carries TRBV7-3 and TRBJ2-2; either TRBD1 or TRBD2 may supply D (6 bases each). CDR3 size: 17 residues. Germline CDR1 reads SGHTA; CDR2 reads FQGTGA. V lost 11 bases and J 1 base, leaving 23 bases between the germline ends. The DNA of the CDR3 is TGTGCCCTCTCGAGAGGGGGGTCCCGTTTGAACACCGGGGAGCTGTTTTTT. Its protein is CALSRGGSRLNTGELFF.

This clone was detected only a few times. The chain employs TRBV14 and TRBJ1-1; D may be TRBD1 (5 bases). This CDR3 comprises 13 residues. V dropped 3 bases and J dropped 4 bases, with 9 bases sitting between them. Germline CDR1 is SGHDN and CDR2 is FVKESK. CDR3 sequence (DNA): TGTGCCAGCAGCCAGGGGCTCGGCACTGAAGCTTTCTTT. Translation: CASSQGLGTEAFF.